This passage covers 7 T cell receptor beta chains from one sample sequenced in a study of blood T cell repertoires in COVID-19. Repertoires were generated with immunoSEQ multiplex PCR, while TCRdb's copy carries only in-frame clones and drops some. The sample lists around 130,000 clones, 85% to 90% occurring once. Input material: peripheral blood. The receptors were gathered from a woman of 80 years or more with acute or convalescent COVID-19.

This clone has just one count. The V and J genes are TRBV11-2 and TRBJ1-5, with 9 bases matching TRBD1. Per germline, CDR1 SGHAT and CDR2 FQNNGV. The CDR3 has 17 residues. Losses at the gene ends were 5 bases for V and 4 bases for J; bases not matched to a gene: 12. This chain's CDR3 is CASSPSVGTGRNQPQHF. In DNA form, the CDR3 reads TGTGCCAGCAGCCCCTCGGTGGGGACAGGGCGAAATCAGCCCCAGCATTTT. The whole variable domain, filled in from reference TRBV11-2 and TRBJ1-5, reads EAGVAQSPRYKIIEKRQSVAFWCNPISGHATLYWYQQILGQGPKLLIQFQNNGVVDDSQLPKDRFSAERLKGVDSTLKIQPAKLEDSAVYLCASSPSVGTGRNQPQHFGDGTRLSIL.

The gene calls are TRBV4-3 and TRBJ1-2; 10 bases agree with TRBD1. The length of the CDR3 is 15 residues. The trim removed 2 bases at V and 6 bases at J, leaving 6 bases unmatched. Germline CDR1 LGHNA, CDR2 YSLEER. The CDR3 nucleotides are TGCGCCAGCAGCCAACCGGGACAGGGGTGGGATGGCTACACCTTC. This gives the protein CASSQPGQGWDGYTF.

The CDR3 reads CASSPRQDREETQYF. In nucleotides, the CDR3 is TGTGCCAGCTCACCACGACAAGACAGGGAAGAGACCCAGTACTTC. The chain links TRBV18 to TRBJ2-5; 7 nucleotides align to TRBD1. V trimming: 1 base; J trimming: 3 bases; junction bases outside the gene matches: 5. CDR3 size: 15 residues. CDR1 and CDR2 (germline): KGHSH, LQKENI.

This clone was detected only once. The genes are TRBV18 and TRBJ2-7, with 10 bases that match TRBD1. Per the germline V gene, CDR1 is KGHSH and CDR2 is LQKENI. V shed 2 bases and J 4 bases; nucleotides not matched to a gene: 5. The CDR3 runs 15 residues. The CDR3 DNA reads TGTGCCAGCTCACCATTCGGGACAGGGGTGTACGAGCAGTACTTC. This gives the protein CASSPFGTGVYEQYF.

This sequence joins TRBV19 and TRBJ1-1; tentatively, D is TRBD1 (6 bases). Trimming removed 4 bases at V and 1 base at J, with 13 bases between. In germline, CDR1 is LNHDA, CDR2 SQIVND (reference sequence). This CDR3 contains 15 residues. The CDR3 loop is CASSRTVTGNTEAFF. The CDR3 DNA sequence: TGTGCCAGTAGTAGGACAGTTACCGGGAACACTGAAGCTTTCTTT.

The V and J genes are TRBV19 and TRBJ1-2; no reliable D call. The germline V gene has CDR1 LNHDA and CDR2 SQIVND (reference sequence). V shed 1 base and J shed 2 bases, with 8 bases lying between them. This CDR3 has 14 amino acids. The CDR3 here is CASSIGNFNYGYTF. The CDR3 DNA sequence: TGTGCCAGTAGTATAGGAAACTTCAACTATGGCTACACCTTC.

The chain couples TRBV7-2 to TRBJ1-2, with D perhaps TRBD1 (5 bases). CDR3 length: 15 amino acids. Germline-derived CDR1 and CDR2 are SGHTA and FQGNSA. V shed 1 base and J shed 2 bases, with 11 bases lying between them. The chain's CDR3 is CASSLDATENYGYTF. The CDR3 DNA follows: TGTGCCAGCAGCTTAGACGCGACAGAAAACTATGGCTACACCTTC.